The 27 T cell receptor beta chains below all came from one sample that was sequenced in a study of post-analysis software for immune sequencing data. No antigen has been assigned to these receptors. The TCR beta cDNA libraries contained unique molecular identifiers. TCRdb analysed the PCR reads with MiXCR anew, one entry per CDR3 protein. This sample carries hundreds of thousands of distinct CDR3 sequences, more than 50% of them seen once, and the ten largest clones take around 10%. Study findings and constraints: Patients had higher frequencies than controls of five TRBV segments, including TRBV5-6, TRBV5-1 and TRBV20-1.

What was sequenced was blood. The receptors originated from a girl aged 2-10 years with multiple sclerosis.

The rearrangement links TRBV5-1 to TRBJ2-7; possibly TRBD2 for D (6 bases). CDR3 length: 12 amino acids. Germline V gene sequence: CDR1 SGHRS, CDR2 YFSETQ. The V and J ends lost 4 bases and 5 bases respectively, with 10 bases between them. In nucleotides, the CDR3 is TGCGCCAGCAGCCAACGGGGGAACGAGCAGTACTTC. Its protein product is CASSQRGNEQYF.

This clonotype was picked up one time. The rearrangement joins TRBV7-2 to TRBJ2-1, with D perhaps matching TRBD1 or TRBD2 (5 bases each). V dropped 6 bases and J dropped 13 bases, with 22 bases sitting between them. The germline V gene has CDR1 SGHTA and CDR2 FQGNSA. This CDR3 is 14 amino acids long. The CDR3 region is CASRIPGRQETQFF. The CDR3 nucleotides read TGTGCCAGCAGGATTCCGGGACGCCAAGAGACCCAGTTCTTC.

A few counts support this clonotype. The chain carries TRBV25-1 and TRBJ1-2, with TRBD1 matching 7 bases. The germline gives CDR1 MGHDK, CDR2 SYGVNS. The CDR3 is made up of 14 amino acids. After removal of 4 bases from V and 5 bases from J, the junction contained 7 bases not matched to a gene. DNA for the CDR3: TGTGCCAGCAGTGGAGGGACAGATCATTATGGCTACACCTTC. This codes for CASSGGTDHYGYTF.

The chain couples TRBV7-2 to TRBJ2-5, with D hard to call. V gave up 5 bases and J gave up 1 base, with 8 bases separating them. Germline V lookup: CDR1 SGHTA, CDR2 FQGNSA. The CDR3 has 13 residues. CDR3: CASSPTIQETQYF. The CDR3 region has the DNA TGTGCCAGCAGCCCAACTATCCAAGAGACCCAGTACTTC.

This chain connects TRBV5-6 to TRBJ1-6; 10 bases match TRBD1. Germline loops: CDR1 SGHDT, CDR2 YYEEEE. This CDR3 region has 14 residues. The V gene end was trimmed by 1 base and the J gene end by 9 bases; junction bases not matched to a gene: 1. The CDR3 loop is CASSLWTGGSPLHF. The CDR3 DNA sequence: TGTGCCAGCAGCTTGTGGACAGGGGGTTCACCCCTCCACTTT.

The rearrangement links TRBV15 to TRBJ2-1; 8 nucleotides line up with TRBD1. Germline V gene lookup returns CDR1 LNHNV and CDR2 YYDKDF (reference sequence). The V segment lost 2 bases and the J segment 9 bases; nucleotides outside the gene matches: 12. The CDR3 is made up of 16 amino acids. The DNA of the CDR3 is TGTGCCACCAGCAGAACGTTAGGACAGGGCTCGGCTGAGCAGTTCTTC. This encodes CATSRTLGQGSAEQFF. The variable domain in full, completed from reference TRBV15 and TRBJ2-1, reads DAMVIQNPRYQVTQFGKPVTLSCSQTLNHNVMYWYQQKSSQAPKLLFHYYDKDFNNEADTPDNFQSRRPNTSFCFLDIRSPGLGDTAMYLCATSRTLGQGSAEQFFGPGTRLTVL.

The genes are TRBV15 and TRBJ2-5, with 8 bases matching TRBD2. Germline V gene data show CDR1 as LNHNV and CDR2 as YYDKDF (reference sequence). The CDR3 extends over 17 amino acids. The V and J ends lost 0 bases and 5 bases, in that order; junction bases with no gene match: 11. CDR3: CATSRDPIAGRGETQYF. DNA of the CDR3: TGTGCCACCAGCAGAGATCCCATAGCGGGAAGGGGGGAGACCCAGTACTTC.

The chain is built from TRBV11-2 and TRBJ1-2, with D maybe TRBD1 (5 bases). The germline V gene has CDR1 SGHAT and CDR2 FQNNGV. The CDR3 loop spans 15 amino acids. V was trimmed by 1 base and J by 6 bases, leaving 15 bases between them. The CDR3 DNA reads as TGTGCCAGCAGCTTAGGAGCAGGGCTGGGGAATGGCTACACCTTC. This translates into CASSLGAGLGNGYTF.

V usage is TRBV12-3 or TRBV12-4 and J usage is TRBJ2-1; the match to TRBD2 covers 9 bases. The CDR3 contains 15 residues. V lost 7 bases, J lost 3 bases, and 7 bases stayed unmatched. The CDR3 region has the DNA TGTGCCAGCATCCCAGCGGGGGGCCTCTACAATGAGCAGTTCTTC. It specifies CASIPAGGLYNEQFF.

The table lists this clonotype with a count of one. At one boundary the junction diverges from the germline segment, which might be a read error. V is TRBV7-6 and J is TRBJ1-6; no definite D call. Germline V CDR1 and CDR2: SGHVS, FNYEAQ. The CDR3 covers 15 residues. Written as DNA, the CDR3 is TGTGTCAGCAGCCCGACAAGCTCCTATAATTCACCCCTCCACTTT. Residues: CVSSPTSSYNSPLHF.

V usage is TRBV29-1 and J usage is TRBJ1-1; maybe TRBD1 (6 bases). The CDR3 loop spans 13 amino acids. Trimming pared 7 bases from V and 5 bases from J, leaving 17 bases between. Germline V lookup: CDR1 SQVTM, CDR2 ANQGSEA. In nucleotides, the CDR3 is TGCAGCGAACAGGGAATTTGGGGGACTGAAGCTTTCTTT. Amino acid sequence: CSEQGIWGTEAFF.

This clonotype was seen more than once but under ten times. The chain employs TRBV29-1 and TRBJ2-5; D not resolved. CDR1 is SQVTM, CDR2 ANQGSEA, per germline. The CDR3 runs to 12 residues. Trimming pared 1 base from V and 5 bases from J, leaving 8 bases between. This chain's CDR3 is CSVEVERETQYF. The CDR3 bases are TGCAGCGTTGAAGTGGAGAGGGAGACCCAGTACTTC. The full variable domain, completed using reference TRBV29-1 and TRBJ2-5, is SAVISQKPSRDICQRGTSLTIQCQVDSQVTMMFWYRQQPGQSLTLIATANQGSEATYESGFVIDKFPISRPNLTFSTLTVSNMSPEDSSIYLCSVEVERETQYFGPGTRLLVL.

A few counts support this clonotype. The chain is built from TRBV3-1 and TRBJ2-7, with 7 bases identical to TRBD2. The CDR3 has 14 amino acids. CDR1 and CDR2 (germline): LGHDT, YNNKEL (reference sequence). V shed 1 base, J shed 6 bases, and the junction held 6 bases outside the gene matches. CDR3 coding DNA: TGTGCCAGCAGCCAAGTAAGTACGGGGGGCGAGCAGTACTTC. Its translation: CASSQVSTGGEQYF.

The genes are TRBV6-2 or TRBV6-3 and TRBJ2-3, with D possibly called TRBD1 or TRBD2 (5 bases each). The CDR3 has 14 residues. The germline gives CDR1 MNHEY, CDR2 SVGEGT. Trimming shortened V by 6 bases and J by 4 bases, and 14 bases separated the two germline ends. The CDR3 DNA sequence: TGTGCCAGCAGCATACAACAGGAGGCAGATACGCAGTATTTT. This translates into CASSIQQEADTQYF.

The rearrangement joins TRBV9 to TRBJ2-3, with 8 nucleotides matching TRBD2. Looked up from germline, CDR1 is SGDLS and CDR2 is YYNGEE. This CDR3 has 16 residues. V lost 0 bases to trimming and J lost 2 bases; unmatched junction nucleotides: 5. Here the CDR3 reads CASSVDRGGTTDTQYF. The CDR3 bases are TGTGCCAGCAGCGTAGACCGGGGGGGAACCACAGATACGCAGTATTTT.

In its sample, this clonotype was seen a few times. V and J are TRBV29-1 and TRBJ2-5; D is unclear. The V gene's germline CDR1 is SQVTM and CDR2 ANQGSEA. V dropped 7 bases and J dropped 7 bases, with 13 bases sitting between them. CDR3 length equals 11 residues. The CDR3 reads CSAHRMGTQYF. CDR3 coding DNA: TGCAGCGCCCATAGGATGGGGACCCAGTACTTC.

This clonotype has just a few counts. J is TRBJ1-5 and V is TRBV29-1; D is ambiguous. The ends were cut back, 4 bases at V and 6 bases at J, with 13 bases in the middle. The germline V gene has CDR1 SQVTM and CDR2 ANQGSEA. CDR3 length: 13 residues. The CDR3 nucleotides are TGCAGCGTTGTATTGGTTGAGGGTCAGCCCCAGCATTTT. This translates into CSVVLVEGQPQHF.

The chain uses TRBV29-1 and TRBJ2-3, with D perhaps TRBD1 (6 bases). The CDR3 is made up of 15 amino acids. Trimming shortened V by 5 bases and J by 0 bases, and 15 bases separated the two germline ends. The germline gives CDR1 SQVTM, CDR2 ANQGSEA. The CDR3 nucleotides read TGCAGCGTTCGATCAGGGGTTTCTAGCACAGATACGCAGTATTTT. Protein sequence: CSVRSGVSSTDTQYF.

This chain joins TRBV5-1 and TRBJ1-5, with D possibly TRBD1 on 6 matching bases. Trimming cost V 3 bases and J 5 bases, with 15 bases left between them. The CDR3 is 15 amino acids. The germline V gene has CDR1 SGHRS and CDR2 YFSETQ. The CDR3 coding sequence is TGCGCCAGCAGCTCGGGGGGCGACAGAGATCAGCCCCAGCATTTT. It yields the protein CASSSGGDRDQPQHF. The full variable domain, rest sourced from reference TRBV5-1 and TRBJ1-5, is KAGVTQTPRYLIKTRGQQVTLSCSPISGHRSVSWYQQTPGQGLQFLFEYFSETQRNKGNFPGRFSGRQFSNSRSEMNVSTLELGDSALYLCASSSGGDRDQPQHFGDGTRLSIL.

This rearrangement joins TRBV7-3 to TRBJ1-2; D perhaps matches TRBD1 (5 bases). The CDR3 has 17 residues. Germline values: CDR1 SGHTA, CDR2 FQGTGA. The V gene lost 0 bases and the J gene lost 2 bases, with 16 bases spanning the gap. The CDR3 here is CASSLTPSGGTNYGYTF. The CDR3 DNA is TGTGCCAGCAGCTTAACGCCGTCCGGGGGAACCAACTATGGCTACACCTTC.

This clonotype was counted only a few times. The rearrangement joins TRBV6-1 to TRBJ2-7; no reliable D call. V lost 3 bases and J 4 bases, leaving 7 bases between the germline ends. Germline V gene lookup returns CDR1 MNHNS and CDR2 SASEGT. The CDR3 is 12 residues long. As DNA, the CDR3 is TGTGCCAGCAGTGAGGCCCCTTACGAGCAGTACTTC. Residues: CASSEAPYEQYF.

The chain links TRBV6-1 to TRBJ2-1; 11 bases fit TRBD2. V shed 6 bases, J shed 6 bases, and the junction held 10 bases outside the gene matches. The CDR3 is 16 amino acids. From germline, CDR1 is MNHNS and CDR2 SASEGT. DNA of the CDR3: TGTGCCAGCAGAACTCCTAGACTAGCGGGGAGCAATGAGCAGTTCTTC. It codes for CASRTPRLAGSNEQFF.

The sample holds a few counts of this clonotype. The CDR3 DNA reads TGTGCCATCAGTGGGGTAGCGGGTGAGCAGTTCTTC. Translated, it gives CAISGVAGEQFF. The chain couples TRBV10-3 to TRBJ2-1, with 7 bases aligning to TRBD2. CDR3 length: 12 residues. Germline V gene sequence: CDR1 ENHRY, CDR2 SYGVKD. The ends lost 4 bases at V and 9 bases at J; junction bases unmatched: 3.

CDR3 sequence: CSTGQGGDEQFF. DNA for the CDR3: TGCAGCACAGGACAGGGAGGGGATGAGCAGTTCTTC. The chain uses TRBV29-1 and TRBJ2-1; possible D gene TRBD1, 8 bases. V was cut by 8 bases and J by 8 bases, with 16 bases left in between. Per germline, CDR1 SQVTM and CDR2 ANQGSEA. The CDR3 runs 12 residues.

The chain uses TRBV10-3 and TRBJ2-7, with 10 positions matching TRBD2. The J call may not be correct, given that the DNA end is closer to TRBJ2-5. The CDR3 has 18 residues. The germline CDR1 and CDR2 sequences are ENHRY and SYGVKD. The CDR3 sequence: CAISEGSLAGAKGETQYF. CDR3 in DNA: TGTGCCATCAGTGAGGGCTCGCTAGCGGGAGCAAAAGGAGAGACCCAGTACTTC.

The rearrangement links TRBV5-1 to TRBJ1-4; D may be TRBD1 (5 bases). V gave up 4 bases and J gave up 0 bases, with 13 bases separating them. The CDR3 length is 16 residues. Germline V gene data show CDR1 as SGHRS and CDR2 as YFSETQ. CDR3 residues: CASSGGPTATNEKLFF. The CDR3 DNA follows: TGCGCCAGCAGCGGAGGCCCGACAGCAACTAATGAAAAACTGTTTTTT.

The chain has TRBV6-2 or TRBV6-3 and TRBJ2-3; tentative D call: TRBD2 (5 bases). This CDR3 is 13 amino acids long. Trimming shortened V by 8 bases and J by 4 bases, and 13 bases separated the two germline ends. Germline lookup yields CDR1 MNHEY and CDR2 SVGEGT. Written as DNA, the CDR3 is TGTGCCAGCGGGGAGCGGTCCTCAGATACGCAGTATTTT. It translates to CASGERSSDTQYF.